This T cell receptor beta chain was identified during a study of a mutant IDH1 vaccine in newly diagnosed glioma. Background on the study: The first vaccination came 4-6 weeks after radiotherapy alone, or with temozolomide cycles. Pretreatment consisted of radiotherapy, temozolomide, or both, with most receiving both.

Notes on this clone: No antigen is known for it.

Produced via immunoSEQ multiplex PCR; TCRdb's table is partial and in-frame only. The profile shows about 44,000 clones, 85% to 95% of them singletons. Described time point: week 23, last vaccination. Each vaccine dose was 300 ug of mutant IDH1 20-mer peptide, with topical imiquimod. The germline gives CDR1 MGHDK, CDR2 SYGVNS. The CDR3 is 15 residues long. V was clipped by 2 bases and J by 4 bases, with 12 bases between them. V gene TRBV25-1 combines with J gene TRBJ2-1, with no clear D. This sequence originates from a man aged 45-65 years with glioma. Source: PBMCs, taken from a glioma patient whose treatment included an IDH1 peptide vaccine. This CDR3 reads CASSEMKNLYNEQFF. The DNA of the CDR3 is TGTGCCAGCAGTGAAATGAAGAATCTGTACAATGAGCAGTTCTTC.